A selection of T cell receptor beta chains follows, all from one sample in a study of CD8 T cells in ankylosing spondylitis. TCRdb analysed the 5' RACE reads with MiXCR anew, one entry per CDR3 protein. Of 390,000 or so distinct CDR3 sequences in the sample, about a fifth were seen once. Material for sequencing was blood, either unsorted or a sorted T cell fraction (not recorded which). The receptors were gathered from a male donor with ankylosing spondylitis. The CDR3 runs from the conserved cysteine through the conserved F or W. A D gene is named only where the DNA matches it firmly.

d_call: TRBD1; j_call: TRBJ1-6; v_call: TRBV7-9; cdr3_aa: CASSSGGARSPLHF
d_call: -; j_call: TRBJ1-1; v_call: TRBV14; cdr3_aa: CASSQGGRTEAFF
d_call: -; j_call: TRBJ2-1; v_call: TRBV5-1; cdr3_aa: CASTAYRGYNEQFF
d_call: -; j_call: TRBJ2-3; v_call: TRBV7-7; cdr3_aa: CASSVGITDTQYF
d_call: -; j_call: TRBJ2-1; v_call: TRBV20-1; cdr3_aa: CSARARFRGALSSYNEQFF
d_call: -; j_call: TRBJ1-1; v_call: TRBV20-1; cdr3_aa: CSAHSPGGGLEAFF
d_call: TRBD2; j_call: TRBJ2-7; v_call: TRBV29-1; cdr3_aa: CSVKRGATYEQYF
d_call: -; j_call: TRBJ2-1; v_call: TRBV7-9; cdr3_aa: CASSLAGSDNEQFF
d_call: -; j_call: TRBJ2-5; v_call: TRBV4-3; cdr3_aa: CASSQEWRAETQYF
d_call: TRBD1; j_call: TRBJ2-2; v_call: TRBV18; cdr3_aa: CASSPLRTGSAGELFF
d_call: -; j_call: TRBJ2-2; v_call: TRBV5-1; cdr3_aa: CASSLVQAFTGELFF
d_call: TRBD1; j_call: TRBJ2-1; v_call: TRBV19; cdr3_aa: CASSPRTGNEQFF
d_call: TRBD2; j_call: TRBJ2-7; v_call: TRBV6-1; cdr3_aa: CASTLAGDRDEQYF
d_call: TRBD2; j_call: TRBJ2-7; v_call: TRBV10-3; cdr3_aa: CAISETLAGDPYEQYF
d_call: -; j_call: TRBJ2-4; v_call: TRBV6-1; cdr3_aa: CASSPPYRLGAKNIQYF
d_call: -; j_call: TRBJ1-1; v_call: TRBV7-2; cdr3_aa: CASSLVVGVNTEAFF
d_call: -; j_call: TRBJ2-5; v_call: TRBV20-1; cdr3_aa: CSARSTTPETQYF
d_call: -; j_call: TRBJ1-6; v_call: TRBV6-5; cdr3_aa: CASSSGPLGSPLHF
d_call: -; j_call: TRBJ2-1; v_call: TRBV6-5; cdr3_aa: CASSYLLGAYNEQFF